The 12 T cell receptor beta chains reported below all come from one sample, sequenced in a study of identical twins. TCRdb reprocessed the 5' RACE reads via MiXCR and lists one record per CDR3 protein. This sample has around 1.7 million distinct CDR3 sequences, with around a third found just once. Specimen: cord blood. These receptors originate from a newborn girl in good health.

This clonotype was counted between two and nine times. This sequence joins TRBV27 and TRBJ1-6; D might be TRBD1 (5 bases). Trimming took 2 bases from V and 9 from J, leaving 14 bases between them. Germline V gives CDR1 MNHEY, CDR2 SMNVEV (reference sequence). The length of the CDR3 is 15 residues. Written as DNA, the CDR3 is TGTGCCAGCAGTTTAGTCCCCCGGGGGTCTTCACCCCTCCACTTT. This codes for CASSLVPRGSSPLHF.

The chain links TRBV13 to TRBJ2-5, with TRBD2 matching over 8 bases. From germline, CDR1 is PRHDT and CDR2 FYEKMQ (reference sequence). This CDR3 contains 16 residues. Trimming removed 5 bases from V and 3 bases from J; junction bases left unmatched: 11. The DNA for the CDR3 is TGTGCCAGCAGCCTCTCACCGGGACTAGGGGAAGAGACCCAGTACTTC. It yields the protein CASSLSPGLGEETQYF.

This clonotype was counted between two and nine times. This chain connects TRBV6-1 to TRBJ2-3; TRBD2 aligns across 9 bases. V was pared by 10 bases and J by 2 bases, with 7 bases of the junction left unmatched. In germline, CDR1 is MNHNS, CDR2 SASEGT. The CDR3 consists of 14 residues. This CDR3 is CATGTSIYTDTQYF. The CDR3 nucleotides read TGTGCCACAGGGACTAGCATCTACACAGATACGCAGTATTTT.

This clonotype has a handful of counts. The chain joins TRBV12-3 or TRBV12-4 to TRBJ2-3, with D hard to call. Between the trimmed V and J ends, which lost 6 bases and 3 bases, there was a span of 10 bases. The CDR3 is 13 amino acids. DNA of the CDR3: TGTGCCAGCAGCCTAAGTCAGACAGATACGCAGTATTTT. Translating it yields CASSLSQTDTQYF.

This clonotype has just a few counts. CDR3 sequence: CASSGAGTSGGFRTYEQYF. The DNA of the CDR3 is TGTGCCAGCAGTGGGGCCGGGACTAGCGGGGGATTTCGGACCTACGAGCAGTACTTC. The chain links TRBV2 to TRBJ2-5; 14 nucleotides line up with TRBD2. TRBJ2-7 explains the end of the DNA better; the J call may be wrong. Per the germline V gene, CDR1 is SNHLY and CDR2 is FYNNEI. The CDR3 sequence is 19 residues long.

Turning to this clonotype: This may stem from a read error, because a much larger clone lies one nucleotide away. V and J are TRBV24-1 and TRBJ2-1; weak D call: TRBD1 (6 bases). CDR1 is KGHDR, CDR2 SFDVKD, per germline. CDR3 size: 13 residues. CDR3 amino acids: CTTQGTAYNEQFF. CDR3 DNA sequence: TGTACCACTCAGGGGACCGCCTACAATGAGCAGTTCTTC.

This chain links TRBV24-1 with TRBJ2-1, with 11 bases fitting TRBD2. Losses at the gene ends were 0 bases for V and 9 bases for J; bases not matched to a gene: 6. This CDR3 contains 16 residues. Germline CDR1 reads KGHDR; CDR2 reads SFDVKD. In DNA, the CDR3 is TGTGCCACCAGTGATTTGGGTAGCGGGAGGGCGGGTGAGCAGTTCTTC. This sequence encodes CATSDLGSGRAGEQFF.

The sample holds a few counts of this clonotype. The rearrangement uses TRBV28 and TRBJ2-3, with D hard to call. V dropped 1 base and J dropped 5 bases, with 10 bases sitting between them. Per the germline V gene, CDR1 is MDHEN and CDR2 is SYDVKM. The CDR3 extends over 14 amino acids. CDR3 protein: CASSLSNSGDTQYF. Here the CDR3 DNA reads TGTGCCAGCAGTTTATCCAACTCCGGAGATACGCAGTATTTT.

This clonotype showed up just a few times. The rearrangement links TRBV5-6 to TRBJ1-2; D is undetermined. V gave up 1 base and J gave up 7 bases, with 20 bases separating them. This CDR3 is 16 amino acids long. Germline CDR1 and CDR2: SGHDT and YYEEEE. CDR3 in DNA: TGTGCCAGCAGCTTGACCGGATTGATCGCCTTTTCTGGCTACACCTTC. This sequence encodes CASSLTGLIAFSGYTF.

The CDR3 DNA is TGTGCCAGCAGCTTCACGACAGGGCAGTTCTTC. It specifies CASSFTTGQFF. The chain uses TRBV7-9 and TRBJ2-1; perhaps TRBD1 as D (6 bases). With 3 bases removed from V and 12 bases from J, the gap between germline ends came to 9 bases. The length of the CDR3 is 11 residues. Per the germline V gene, CDR1 is SEHNR and CDR2 is FQNEAQ (reference sequence). The complete variable domain, with remaining parts taken from reference TRBV7-9 and TRBJ2-1, reads DTGVSQNPRHKITKRGQNVTFRCDPISEHNRLYWYRQTLGQGPEFLTYFQNEAQLEKSRLLSDRFSAERPKGSFSTLEIQRTEQGDSAMYLCASSFTTGQFFGPGTRLTVL.

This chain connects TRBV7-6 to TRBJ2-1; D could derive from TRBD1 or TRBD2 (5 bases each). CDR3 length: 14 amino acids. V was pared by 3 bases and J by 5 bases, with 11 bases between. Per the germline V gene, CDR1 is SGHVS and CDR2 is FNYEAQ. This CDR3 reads CASSLGTADNEQFF. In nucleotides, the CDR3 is TGTGCCAGCAGCTTGGGGACGGCAGACAATGAGCAGTTCTTC.

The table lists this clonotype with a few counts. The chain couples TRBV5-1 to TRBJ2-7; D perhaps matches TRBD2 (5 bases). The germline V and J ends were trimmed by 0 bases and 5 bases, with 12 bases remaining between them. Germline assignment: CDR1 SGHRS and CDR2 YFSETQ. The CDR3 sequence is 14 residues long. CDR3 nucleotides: TGCGCCAGCAGCTTGGCCACGGGGAGTAACGAGCAGTACTTC. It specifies CASSLATGSNEQYF.